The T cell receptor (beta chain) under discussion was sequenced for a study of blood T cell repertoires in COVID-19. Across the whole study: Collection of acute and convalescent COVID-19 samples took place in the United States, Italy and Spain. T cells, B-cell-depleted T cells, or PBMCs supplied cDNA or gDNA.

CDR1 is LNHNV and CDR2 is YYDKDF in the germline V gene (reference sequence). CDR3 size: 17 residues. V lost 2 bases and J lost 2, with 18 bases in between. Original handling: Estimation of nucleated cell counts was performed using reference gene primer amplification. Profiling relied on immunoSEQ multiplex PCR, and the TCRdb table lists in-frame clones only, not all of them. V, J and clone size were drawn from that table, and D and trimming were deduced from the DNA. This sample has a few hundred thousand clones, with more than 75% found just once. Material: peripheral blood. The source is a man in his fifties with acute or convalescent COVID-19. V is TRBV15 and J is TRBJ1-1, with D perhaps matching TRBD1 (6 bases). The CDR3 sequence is CATSRTLTGDINTEAFF. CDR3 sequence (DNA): TGTGCCACCAGCAGAACTCTGACAGGAGATATTAACACTGAAGCTTTCTTT.